Listed below are T cell receptor beta chains from one sample, sequenced in a study of CD4+ T cells in melanoma. Using immunoSEQ multiplex PCR, the repertoire was profiled, and TCRdb retains in-frame clones only, with some absent. Here the sample spans more than 110,000 clones, around 90% being singletons. Source of these receptors: a human donor with melanoma. The CDR3 runs from the conserved cysteine through the conserved F or W. For some rows the clone size is stated as once, few or many, or as a class when expanded; others skip it.

J gene: TRBJ1-6; clone size: .; V gene: TRBV5-1; CDR3 protein: CASSGSGNNSPLHF
J gene: TRBJ1-2; clone size: .; V gene: TRBV4-1; CDR3 protein: CASRLQGADGYTF
J gene: TRBJ2-7; clone size: .; V gene: TRBV18; CDR3 protein: CASSPQRSSSSYEQYF
J gene: TRBJ1-5; clone size: .; V gene: TRBV2; CDR3 protein: CASKGQGGQPQHF
J gene: TRBJ1-2; clone size: .; V gene: TRBV5-6; CDR3 protein: CASSLYRGPGYTF
J gene: TRBJ2-1; clone size: once; V gene: TRBV6-1; CDR3 protein: CASSDRGRDYNEQFF
J gene: TRBJ2-7; clone size: .; V gene: TRBV2; CDR3 protein: CASRRTSGGYEQYF
J gene: TRBJ1-1; clone size: .; V gene: TRBV29-1; CDR3 protein: CSVVTGMVAFF
J gene: TRBJ1-6; clone size: once; V gene: TRBV6-1; CDR3 protein: CASGGRSYNSPLHF
J gene: TRBJ2-1; clone size: .; V gene: TRBV18; CDR3 protein: CASSRYSGFAEGEQFF
J gene: TRBJ2-5; clone size: .; V gene: TRBV5-1; CDR3 protein: CASSFSGTGGTQYF
J gene: TRBJ2-3; clone size: .; V gene: TRBV6-5; CDR3 protein: CASSYSRGADTQYF
J gene: TRBJ1-1; clone size: .; V gene: TRBV2; CDR3 protein: CARRGQLNTEAFF
J gene: TRBJ2-2; clone size: .; V gene: TRBV5-4; CDR3 protein: CASSPRTNANTGELFF
J gene: TRBJ1-4; clone size: .; V gene: TRBV29-1; CDR3 protein: CSVGWGREKLFF
J gene: TRBJ2-3; clone size: .; V gene: TRBV5-1; CDR3 protein: CASSLGVSTGDTQYF
J gene: TRBJ1-1; clone size: .; V gene: TRBV29-1; CDR3 protein: CSVATGDRVPFF
J gene: TRBJ2-1; clone size: .; V gene: TRBV6-1; CDR3 protein: CASSDVGRGNYNEQFF
J gene: TRBJ1-6; clone size: .; V gene: TRBV2; CDR3 protein: CASSRRGGDNSPLHF
J gene: TRBJ2-1; clone size: .; V gene: TRBV18; CDR3 protein: CASSPPGYNEQFF
J gene: TRBJ2-7; clone size: .; V gene: TRBV5-1; CDR3 protein: CASSPGAYEQYF
J gene: TRBJ1-1; clone size: .; V gene: TRBV27; CDR3 protein: CASSLRTDGNTEAFF
J gene: TRBJ2-2; clone size: .; V gene: TRBV7-3; CDR3 protein: CASSRTVNTGELFF
J gene: TRBJ2-7; clone size: .; V gene: TRBV18; CDR3 protein: CASSASAGGGEQYF
J gene: TRBJ2-6; clone size: .; V gene: TRBV2; CDR3 protein: CAREDPSGANVLTF
J gene: TRBJ2-5; clone size: .; V gene: TRBV7-2; CDR3 protein: CASSLSRTSGGGQYF
J gene: TRBJ1-6; clone size: few; V gene: TRBV7-7; CDR3 protein: CASSRGTAFNSPLHF
J gene: TRBJ2-5; clone size: .; V gene: TRBV21-1; CDR3 protein: CASSKWGPTETQYF
J gene: TRBJ1-1; clone size: .; V gene: TRBV7-9; CDR3 protein: CASSRSSDGREAFF
J gene: TRBJ2-3; clone size: .; V gene: TRBV5-1; CDR3 protein: CASSLVTGAVDTQYF
J gene: TRBJ2-7; clone size: .; V gene: TRBV25-1; CDR3 protein: CASRGDGKGSYEQYF
J gene: TRBJ1-4; clone size: .; V gene: TRBV19; CDR3 protein: CASSSQARGANEKLFF
J gene: TRBJ2-3; clone size: .; V gene: TRBV19; CDR3 protein: CASSTIMNRETDTQYF
J gene: TRBJ2-7; clone size: .; V gene: TRBV7-6; CDR3 protein: CASSLEPDTYEQYF
J gene: TRBJ1-2; clone size: once; V gene: TRBV7-8; CDR3 protein: CASTSSRSNYGYTF
J gene: TRBJ1-2; clone size: .; V gene: TRBV7-9; CDR3 protein: CASSLGQGVEGYTF
J gene: TRBJ2-2; clone size: .; V gene: TRBV6-1; CDR3 protein: CASTGPTGELFF
J gene: TRBJ1-2; clone size: .; V gene: TRBV5-1; CDR3 protein: CASSLGPYGYTF
J gene: TRBJ2-1; clone size: .; V gene: TRBV19; CDR3 protein: CASGERTGWQFF
J gene: TRBJ2-1; clone size: once; V gene: TRBV18; CDR3 protein: CASSPLAGDYNEQFF
J gene: TRBJ2-3; clone size: .; V gene: TRBV14; CDR3 protein: CASSHYLDDTQYF
J gene: TRBJ2-3; clone size: .; V gene: TRBV11-2; CDR3 protein: CASSTSTSGGNTDTQYF
J gene: TRBJ2-4; clone size: .; V gene: TRBV5-6; CDR3 protein: CASSLFSGAKNIQYF
J gene: TRBJ2-2; clone size: .; V gene: TRBV18; CDR3 protein: CASSPTGRHTGELFF
J gene: TRBJ1-1; clone size: .; V gene: TRBV30; CDR3 protein: CAWSRTWGEAFF
J gene: TRBJ1-1; clone size: .; V gene: TRBV4-1; CDR3 protein: CASSLILHIMNTEAFF
J gene: TRBJ1-1; clone size: .; V gene: TRBV7-9; CDR3 protein: CASSLLGVNTEAFF
J gene: TRBJ1-2; clone size: once; V gene: TRBV6-5; CDR3 protein: CASGDRGREYTF
J gene: TRBJ2-7; clone size: once; V gene: TRBV7-8; CDR3 protein: CASSRSDRSYEQYF
J gene: TRBJ1-1; clone size: once; V gene: TRBV18; CDR3 protein: CASSLFSGTENTEAFF
J gene: TRBJ2-2; clone size: .; V gene: TRBV9; CDR3 protein: CASSVGGGPNTGELFF
J gene: TRBJ1-1; clone size: .; V gene: TRBV6-4; CDR3 protein: CASRIGQKNTEAFF
J gene: TRBJ2-5; clone size: .; V gene: TRBV29-1; CDR3 protein: CSATKRSTEQETQYF
J gene: TRBJ1-1; clone size: .; V gene: TRBV7-9; CDR3 protein: CASSLIEGLTEAFF
J gene: TRBJ2-5; clone size: few; V gene: TRBV7-2; CDR3 protein: CASSLERGRSSGETQYF
J gene: TRBJ1-1; clone size: .; V gene: TRBV5-1; CDR3 protein: CASSLERGLYTEAFF
J gene: TRBJ1-1; clone size: .; V gene: TRBV29-1; CDR3 protein: CSARDTEAFF
J gene: TRBJ1-5; clone size: .; V gene: TRBV6-6; CDR3 protein: CASRDRGFGNQPQHF
J gene: TRBJ2-3; clone size: once; V gene: TRBV5-1; CDR3 protein: CASRSTSGTDTQYF